Listed below are T cell receptor beta chains from one sample, sequenced in a study of cytomegalovirus exposure and HLA in healthy donors. Sequencing was performed with immunoSEQ multiplex PCR; in TCRdb, only in-frame clones are kept and a portion is missing. The sample records over 150,000 clones, around 79% being singletons. The sequencing sample was made of PBMCs. The receptor source for this set is a girl aged 10 to 17 in good health and CMV-seropositive. Each CDR3 is given with its conserved first and last residue. The D gene is left open where the match is weak. Clone size is shown for a subset of rows, as once, few, many or a class of expanded clone.

clone_size,d_call,v_call,j_call,cdr3_aa,cdr3_nt
NA,NA,TRBV19,TRBJ1-3,CASSIDRGNTIYF,TGTGCCAGTAGTATAGATCGGGGAAACACCATATATTTT
NA,NA,TRBV9,TRBJ1-3,CASSESETGGSGNTIYF,TGTGCCAGCAGCGAGTCCGAGACGGGAGGGTCTGGAAACACCATATATTTT
NA,NA,TRBV10-3,TRBJ2-3,CAIKAREGLSTDTQYF,TGTGCCATCAAAGCCCGTGAGGGTTTGAGCACAGATACGCAGTATTTT
few,NA,TRBV5-4,TRBJ2-6,CASSPGPGSENVLTF,TGTGCCAGCAGCCCCGGCCCAGGGTCAGAGAACGTCCTGACTTTC
few,TRBD2,TRBV6-5,TRBJ2-7,CASNTGGPIYEQYF,TGTGCCAGCAACACGGGGGGGCCGATCTACGAGCAGTACTTC
NA,NA,TRBV19,TRBJ2-3,CASSIDLGPWAQYF,TGTGCCAGTAGTATAGATCTAGGCCCGTGGGCGCAGTATTTT
NA,NA,TRBV4-1,TRBJ1-1,CASSQRQEMNTEAFF,TGCGCCAGCAGCCAAAGACAGGAGATGAACACTGAAGCTTTCTTT
few,TRBD1,TRBV18,TRBJ1-6,CASSVDGTANSPLHF,TGTGCCAGCTCAGTTGACGGGACAGCTAATTCACCCCTCCACTTT
NA,NA,TRBV7-2,TRBJ2-4,CASSPGTGKNIQYF,TGTGCCAGCAGCCCGGGGACTGGCAAAAACATTCAGTACTTC
NA,TRBD1,TRBV10-3,TRBJ2-2,CAISPGQGSELFF,TGTGCCATCAGCCCGGGACAGGGTTCGGAGCTGTTTTTT
NA,TRBD2,TRBV6-1,TRBJ2-2,CASSASFGAGGKTGELFF,TGTGCCAGCAGTGCCTCGTTTGGCGCGGGGGGGAAAACCGGGGAGCTGTTTTTT
NA,TRBD1,TRBV10-3,TRBJ2-7,CAITQTGEFDEQYF,TGTGCCATCACCCAGACAGGGGAGTTCGACGAGCAGTACTTC
NA,TRBD1,TRBV30,TRBJ1-5,CAWSVPWDRARSYMSNQPQHF,TGTGCCTGGAGTGTACCCTGGGACAGGGCCCGGTCGTATATGAGCAATCAGCCCCAGCATTTT
NA,TRBD1,TRBV18,TRBJ1-5,CASSGQGDQPQHF,TGTGCCAGCTCAGGACAGGGGGATCAGCCCCAGCATTTT
NA,NA,TRBV6-6,TRBJ2-7,CASSYSTGIYEQYF,TGTGCCAGCAGTTACTCAACGGGGATCTACGAGCAGTACTTC